This TCR beta chain was documented in a study of cytomegalovirus exposure and HLA in healthy donors. Background on the study: The use of the same platform for the 100 to 150 validation repertoires and the 666 first-cohort repertoires was reported by a later analysis. Study results and limitations: Specific recognition of CMV antigens was confirmed in vitro for three chains (all CMV-associated). One later analysis, an examination of the 100 to 150 validation repertoires, found that first-cohort TCR clusters tended to co-occur in them.

The data were produced by immunoSEQ multiplex PCR, yet TCRdb's version contains in-frame clones alone and is incomplete. The data show 160,000 or so clones, around 89% seen once. Of note for this clone: Its antigen is still unknown.

The sequence came from a man aged 18 to 29 in good health and CMV-seronegative. The sequenced sample was PBMCs.

CDR3: CSVEQISYNEQFF. The CDR3 DNA follows: TGCAGCGTTGAACAGATCTCTTACAATGAGCAGTTCTTC. The chain has TRBV29-1 and TRBJ2-1, with D unclear. The CDR3 totals 13 residues. Trimming took off 2 bases at V and 4 bases at J, with 9 bases between the two ends. The V gene's germline CDR1 is SQVTM and CDR2 ANQGSEA.